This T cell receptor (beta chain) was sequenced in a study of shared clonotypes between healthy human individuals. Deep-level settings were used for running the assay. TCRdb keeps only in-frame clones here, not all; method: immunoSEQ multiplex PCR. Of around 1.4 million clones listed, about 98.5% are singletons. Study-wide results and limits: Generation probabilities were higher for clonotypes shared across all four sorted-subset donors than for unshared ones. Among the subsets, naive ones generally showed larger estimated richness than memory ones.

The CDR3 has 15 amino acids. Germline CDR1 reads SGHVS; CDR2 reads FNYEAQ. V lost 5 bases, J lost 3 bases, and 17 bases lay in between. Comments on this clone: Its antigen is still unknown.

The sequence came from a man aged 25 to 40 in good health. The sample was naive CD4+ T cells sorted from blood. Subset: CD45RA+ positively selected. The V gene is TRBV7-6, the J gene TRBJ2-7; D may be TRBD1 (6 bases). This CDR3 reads CASSPRQESVYEQYF. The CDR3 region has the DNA TGTGCCAGCAGCCCCAGACAGGAGTCAGTCTACGAGCAGTACTTC.